This TCR beta chain was identified during a study of T cell changes during pregnancy in multiple sclerosis. Measured with immunoSEQ multiplex PCR; TCRdb has only the in-frame clones, and not every one. The sample holds 60,000 to 75,000 clones, 92% seen once. The ends lost 3 bases at V and 11 bases at J; junction bases unmatched: 12. The germline CDR1 and CDR2 sequences are LNHDA and SQIVND (reference sequence). The CDR3 extends over 15 amino acids. Sequences were derived from peripheral blood, sampled in the second trimester of pregnancy. The TCR originated in a female donor in good health, enrolled as a control in a pregnancy study. The rearrangement joins TRBV19 to TRBJ2-2, with 7 bases aligning to TRBD2. CDR3 sequence (DNA): TGTGCCAGTAGTATCGGACCCACCCCAGCGGGAGAGCTGTTTTTT. This sequence encodes CASSIGPTPAGELFF.